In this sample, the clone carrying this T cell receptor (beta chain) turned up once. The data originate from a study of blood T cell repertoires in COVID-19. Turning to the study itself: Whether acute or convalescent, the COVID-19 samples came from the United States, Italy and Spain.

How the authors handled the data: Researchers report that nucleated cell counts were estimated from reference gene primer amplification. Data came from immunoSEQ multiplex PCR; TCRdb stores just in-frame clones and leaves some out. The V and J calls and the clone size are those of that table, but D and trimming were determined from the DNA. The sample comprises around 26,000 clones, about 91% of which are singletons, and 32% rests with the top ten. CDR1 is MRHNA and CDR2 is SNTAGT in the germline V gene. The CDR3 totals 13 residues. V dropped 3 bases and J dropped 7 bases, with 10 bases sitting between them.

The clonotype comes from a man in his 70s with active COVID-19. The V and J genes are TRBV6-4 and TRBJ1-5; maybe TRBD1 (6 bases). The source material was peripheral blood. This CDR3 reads CASSEGAGQPQHF. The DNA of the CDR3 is TGTGCCAGCAGTGAGGGGGCAGGACAGCCCCAGCATTTT.